This T cell receptor (beta chain) was documented in a study of radiation and T cells in renal cell carcinoma. On this clone itself: Its antigen is undetermined.

Deletions cut 7 bases from V and 9 bases from J, with 9 bases between. In germline, CDR1 is SGHAT, CDR2 FQNNGV. The CDR3 is made up of 10 amino acids. The protocol was immunoSEQ multiplex PCR, while the TCRdb copy is restricted to in-frame clones and leaves out a portion. Here the sample spans 94,000 or so clones, 65% to 85% being singletons. This sample's time point: baseline pretreatment blood. Described treatment: 15 Gy SBRT to primary tumor, nephrectomy 4 weeks later. Radiation-treated patients gave blood at baseline, week 2 and week 4. Study results and limitations: From baseline, blood top tumor clonotypes peaked at 2 weeks post-radiation.

Sample: blood, taken from a patient whose treatment included radiotherapy and nephrectomy. The sequence was obtained from a man aged 60 to 69 with renal cell carcinoma. This chain connects TRBV11-2 to TRBJ1-1; no firm D call. The CDR3 region has the DNA TGTGCCAGCATGGGCCGAAAAGCTTTCTTT. This sequence encodes CASMGRKAFF. The whole variable domain, filled in from reference TRBV11-2 and TRBJ1-1, reads EAGVAQSPRYKIIEKRQSVAFWCNPISGHATLYWYQQILGQGPKLLIQFQNNGVVDDSQLPKDRFSAERLKGVDSTLKIQPAKLEDSAVYLCASMGRKAFFGQGTRLTVV.